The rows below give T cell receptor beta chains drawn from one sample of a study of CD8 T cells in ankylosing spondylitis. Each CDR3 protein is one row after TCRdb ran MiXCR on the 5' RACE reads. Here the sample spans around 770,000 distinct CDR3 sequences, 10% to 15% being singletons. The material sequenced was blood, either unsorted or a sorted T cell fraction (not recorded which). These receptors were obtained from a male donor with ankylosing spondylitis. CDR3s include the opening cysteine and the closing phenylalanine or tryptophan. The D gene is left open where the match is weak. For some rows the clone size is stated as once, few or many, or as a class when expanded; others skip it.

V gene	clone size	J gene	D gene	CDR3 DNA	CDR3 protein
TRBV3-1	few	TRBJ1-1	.	TGTGCCAGCAGCCAAGGGAGGACAACTGAAGCTTTCTTT	CASSQGRTTEAFF
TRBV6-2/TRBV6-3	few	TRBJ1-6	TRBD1	TGTGCCAGCAGATCCGGGACAGGGGTTAATTCACCCCTCCACTTT	CASRSGTGVNSPLHF
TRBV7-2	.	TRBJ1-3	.	TGTGCCAGCAGCTCTCCGGGGAGCAACACCATATATTTT	CASSSPGSNTIYF
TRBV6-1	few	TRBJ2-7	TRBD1	TGTGCCAGCAGCACGGACAGGGGCTTTTACGAGCAGTACTTC	CASSTDRGFYEQYF
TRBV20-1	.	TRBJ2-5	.	TGCAGTCCCTCCGGGCGGGAAAGGGTAGAGACCCAGTACTTC	CSPSGRERVETQYF
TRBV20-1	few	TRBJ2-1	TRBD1	TGCAGTGCTTCGAGGACAGGGCCCTTATCCAATGAGCAGTTCTTC	CSASRTGPLSNEQFF
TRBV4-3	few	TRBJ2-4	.	TGCGCCAGCAGCCAAGAGGTGTTTGGCATTCAGTACTTC	CASSQEVFGIQYF
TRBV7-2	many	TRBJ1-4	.	TGTGCCAGCAGCCCCGGACGGAATGAAAAACTGTTTTTT	CASSPGRNEKLFF
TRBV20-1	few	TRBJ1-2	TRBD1	TGCAGCGGGGACAGCGCTTATGGCTACACCTTC	CSGDSAYGYTF
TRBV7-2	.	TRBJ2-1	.	TGTGCCAGCAGTCTAGAAGGGGGGGCCTCCTATAATCTCTTC	CASSLEGGASYNLF
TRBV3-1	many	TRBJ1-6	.	TGTGCCAGCAGCCCTAGGACAGACTATAATTCACCCCTCCACTTT	CASSPRTDYNSPLHF
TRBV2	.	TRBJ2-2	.	TGTGCCAGCAGTGAACTTGGCGCCATCTACACCGGGGAGCTGTTTTTT	CASSELGAIYTGELFF
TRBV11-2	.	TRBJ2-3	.	TGTGCCAGCAGCTTAAGGGGGGTCGGGACGGGGGCCACAGATACGCAGTATTTT	CASSLRGVGTGATDTQYF
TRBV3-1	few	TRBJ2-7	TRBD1	TGTGCCAGCAGCCAAGGGGACAGCTACGAGCAGTACTTC	CASSQGDSYEQYF
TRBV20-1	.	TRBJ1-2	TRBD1	TGCAGTGCTTCCCTCGGACAGGGATTCGATGGCTACACCTTC	CSASLGQGFDGYTF
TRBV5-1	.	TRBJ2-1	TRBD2	TGCGCCAGCCATTATTACGGACTAGCCGCCTACAATGAGCAGTTCTTC	CASHYYGLAAYNEQFF
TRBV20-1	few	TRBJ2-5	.	TGCAGTGCTAGAGATACGGGCAGGCAAGAGACCCAGTACTTC	CSARDTGRQETQYF
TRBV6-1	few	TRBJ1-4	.	TGTGCCAGCCACGACGGGCAGTTAACTAATGAAAAACTGTTTTTT	CASHDGQLTNEKLFF
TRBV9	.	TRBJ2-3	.	TGTGCCAGCAGCGCCAATGACTTCAAGACGCAGTATTTT	CASSANDFKTQYF
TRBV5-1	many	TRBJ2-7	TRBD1	TGCGCCAGCAGGCTCGGGACAGGGTCAGCCTACGAGCAGTACTTC	CASRLGTGSAYEQYF
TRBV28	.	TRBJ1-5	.	TGTGCCAGCACCCCTCGGGGGGCTCAGCCCCAGCATTTT	CASTPRGAQPQHF
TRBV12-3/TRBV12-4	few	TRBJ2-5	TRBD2	TGTGCCAGCAGTTTACTAGCGGCCATCCAAGAGACCCAGTACTTC	CASSLLAAIQETQYF
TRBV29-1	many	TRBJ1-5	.	TGCAGCGTGTCAGGGGCGAGCAATCAGCCCCAGCATTTT	CSVSGASNQPQHF
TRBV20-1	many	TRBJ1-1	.	TGCAGTGCGGCCTCGGGGAGGGGCACTGAAGCTTTCTTT	CSAASGRGTEAFF
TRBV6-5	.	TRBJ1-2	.	TGTGCCAGCAGTTACTCGGCTTCTAACTATGGCTACACCTTC	CASSYSASNYGYTF
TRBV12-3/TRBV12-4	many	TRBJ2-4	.	TGTGCCAGCAGTTTAGGCGGTACTAACATTCAGTACTTC	CASSLGGTNIQYF
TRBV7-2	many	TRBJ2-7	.	TGTGCCAGCAGCTTAGCCGGACACTACGAGCAGTACTTC	CASSLAGHYEQYF
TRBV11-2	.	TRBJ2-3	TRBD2	TGTGCCAGCAGCATGAAACCGACTAGCGGGGGGGTCCGGGATACGCAGTATTTT	CASSMKPTSGGVRDTQYF
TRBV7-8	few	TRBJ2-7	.	TGTGCCAGCAGCGCTCTCGGCCAGGGACTTAGAACCTACGAGCAGTACTTC	CASSALGQGLRTYEQYF
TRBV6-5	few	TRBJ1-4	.	TGTGCCAGCAGTTACTCCCCCACGGGGGTGGGGGAAAAACTGTTTTTT	CASSYSPTGVGEKLFF
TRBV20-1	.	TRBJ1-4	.	TGCAGTGCTTCAGGGGAAGCAACTAATGAAAAACTGTTTTTT	CSASGEATNEKLFF
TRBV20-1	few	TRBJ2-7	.	TGCAGTGCTGGAGAAGTTACCTACGAGCAGTACTTC	CSAGEVTYEQYF
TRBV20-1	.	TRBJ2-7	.	TGCAGTGCTAGAGATACGAGGGCCTACGAGCAGTACTTC	CSARDTRAYEQYF
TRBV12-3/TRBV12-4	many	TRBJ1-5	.	TGTGCCAGCAGGATTGGGGGGATTAATCAGCCCCAGCATTTT	CASRIGGINQPQHF
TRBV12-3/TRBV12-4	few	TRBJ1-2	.	TGTGCCAGCGTCAGGGCAGGGGAGCGGTCAGGCTACACCTTC	CASVRAGERSGYTF
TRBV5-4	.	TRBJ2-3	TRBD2	TGTGCCAGCAGCTTGGTGAGCGGGGCCACAGATACGCAGTATTTT	CASSLVSGATDTQYF